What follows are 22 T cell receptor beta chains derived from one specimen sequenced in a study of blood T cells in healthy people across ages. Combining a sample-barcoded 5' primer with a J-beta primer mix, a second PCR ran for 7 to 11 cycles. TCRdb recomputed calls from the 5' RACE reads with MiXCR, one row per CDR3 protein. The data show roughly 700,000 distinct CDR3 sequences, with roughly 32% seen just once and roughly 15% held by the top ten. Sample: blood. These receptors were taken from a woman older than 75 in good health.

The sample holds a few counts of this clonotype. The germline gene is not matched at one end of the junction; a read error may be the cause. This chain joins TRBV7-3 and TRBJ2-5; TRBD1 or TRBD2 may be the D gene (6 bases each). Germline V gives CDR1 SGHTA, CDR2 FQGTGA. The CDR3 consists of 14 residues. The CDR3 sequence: CASILEGGGETQYF. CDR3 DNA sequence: TGTGCCAGCATCTTAGAGGGGGGAGGAGAGACCCAGTACTTC.

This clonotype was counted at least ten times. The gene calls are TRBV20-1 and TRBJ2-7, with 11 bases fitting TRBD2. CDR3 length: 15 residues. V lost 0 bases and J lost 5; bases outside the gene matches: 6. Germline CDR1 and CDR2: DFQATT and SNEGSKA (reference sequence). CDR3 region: CSARDRLAGTDEQYF. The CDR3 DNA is TGCAGTGCTAGAGATCGACTAGCGGGGACCGACGAGCAGTACTTC.

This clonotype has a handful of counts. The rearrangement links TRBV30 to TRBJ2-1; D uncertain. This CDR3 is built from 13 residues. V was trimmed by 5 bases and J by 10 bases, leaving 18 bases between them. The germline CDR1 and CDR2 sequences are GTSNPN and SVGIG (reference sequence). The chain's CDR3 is CAWGPNSGREQFF. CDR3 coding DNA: TGTGCCTGGGGTCCGAACTCGGGCCGAGAGCAGTTCTTC.

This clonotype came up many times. Here the CDR3 DNA reads TGCAGTGCTGAAGTGGCGGGACGTCCAACAGATACGCAGTATTTT. It encodes CSAEVAGRPTDTQYF. The chain is built from TRBV20-1 and TRBJ2-3, with D possibly matching TRBD2 (6 bases). Germline CDR1 DFQATT, CDR2 SNEGSKA (reference sequence). With 5 bases removed from V and 3 bases from J, the gap between germline ends came to 18 bases. The CDR3 sequence is 15 residues long.

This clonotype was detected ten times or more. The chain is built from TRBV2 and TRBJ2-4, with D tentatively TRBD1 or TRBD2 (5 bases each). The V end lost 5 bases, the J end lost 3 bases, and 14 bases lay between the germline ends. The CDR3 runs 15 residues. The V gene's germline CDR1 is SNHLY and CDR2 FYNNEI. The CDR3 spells CASSSTTGGKNIQYF. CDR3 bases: TGTGCCAGCAGTAGTACCACAGGAGGCAAAAACATTCAGTACTTC.

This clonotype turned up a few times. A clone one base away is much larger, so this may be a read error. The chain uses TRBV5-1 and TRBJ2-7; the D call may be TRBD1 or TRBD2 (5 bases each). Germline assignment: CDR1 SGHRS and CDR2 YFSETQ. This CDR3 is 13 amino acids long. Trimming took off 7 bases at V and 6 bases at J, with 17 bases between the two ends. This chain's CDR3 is CASGWDQQVEQYF. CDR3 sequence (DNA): TGCGCCAGCGGGTGGGACCAGCAAGTCGAGCAGTACTTC.

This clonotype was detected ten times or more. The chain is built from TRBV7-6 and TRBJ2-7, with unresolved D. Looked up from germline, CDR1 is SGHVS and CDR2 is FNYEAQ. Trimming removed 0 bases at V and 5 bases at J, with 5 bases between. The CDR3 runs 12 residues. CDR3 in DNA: TGTGCCAGCAGCTTAGCGAGAGACGAGCAGTACTTC. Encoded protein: CASSLARDEQYF.

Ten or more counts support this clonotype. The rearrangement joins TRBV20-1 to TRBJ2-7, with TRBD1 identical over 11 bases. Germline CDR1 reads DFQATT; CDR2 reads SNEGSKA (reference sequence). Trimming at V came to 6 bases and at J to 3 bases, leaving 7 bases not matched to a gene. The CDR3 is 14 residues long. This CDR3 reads CSAEPGTGGYEQYF. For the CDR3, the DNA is TGCAGTGCCGAACCCGGGACAGGGGGCTACGAGCAGTACTTC.

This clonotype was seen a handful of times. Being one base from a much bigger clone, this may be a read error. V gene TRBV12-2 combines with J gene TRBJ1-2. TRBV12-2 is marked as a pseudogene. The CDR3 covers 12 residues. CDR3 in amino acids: CARRLAGFGYTF. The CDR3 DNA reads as TGTGCAAGGCGCTTAGCGGGGTTCGGCTACACCTTC.

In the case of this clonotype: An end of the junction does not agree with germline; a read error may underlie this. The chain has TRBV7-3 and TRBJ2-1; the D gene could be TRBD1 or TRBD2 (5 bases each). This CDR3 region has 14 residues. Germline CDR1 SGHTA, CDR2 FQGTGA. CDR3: CASSLNPARGERFF. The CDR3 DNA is TGTGCCAGCAGCTTAAACCCCGCGAGGGGTGAGCGGTTCTTC.

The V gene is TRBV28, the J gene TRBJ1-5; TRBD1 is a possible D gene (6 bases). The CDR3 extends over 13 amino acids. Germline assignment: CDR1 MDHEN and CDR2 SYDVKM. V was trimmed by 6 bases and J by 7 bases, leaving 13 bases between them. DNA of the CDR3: TGTGCCAGCAGCGTTCAGGGGAAACAGCCCCAGCATTTT. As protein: CASSVQGKQPQHF.

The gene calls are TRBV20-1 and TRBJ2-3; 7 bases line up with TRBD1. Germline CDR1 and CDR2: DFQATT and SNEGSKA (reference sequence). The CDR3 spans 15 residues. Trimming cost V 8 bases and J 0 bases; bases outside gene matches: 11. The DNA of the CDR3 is TGCAGTCCACGACAACAGGGGCCCAGCACAGATACGCAGTATTTT. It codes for CSPRQQGPSTDTQYF.

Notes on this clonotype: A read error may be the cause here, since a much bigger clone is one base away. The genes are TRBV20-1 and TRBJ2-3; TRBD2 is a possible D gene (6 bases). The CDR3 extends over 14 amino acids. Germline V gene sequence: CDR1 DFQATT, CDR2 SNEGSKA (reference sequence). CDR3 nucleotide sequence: TGCAGTGCTAGAGACAGTCCAGGGCGGGATACGCGGTATTTT. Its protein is CSARDSPGRDTRYF.

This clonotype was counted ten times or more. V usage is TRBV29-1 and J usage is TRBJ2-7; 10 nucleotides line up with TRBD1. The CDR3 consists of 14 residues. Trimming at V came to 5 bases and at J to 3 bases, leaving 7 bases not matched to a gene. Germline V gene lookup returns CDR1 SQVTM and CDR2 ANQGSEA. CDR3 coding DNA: TGCAGCGTTTCGGACAGGGGGGGACTCTACGAGCAGTACTTC. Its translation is CSVSDRGGLYEQYF.

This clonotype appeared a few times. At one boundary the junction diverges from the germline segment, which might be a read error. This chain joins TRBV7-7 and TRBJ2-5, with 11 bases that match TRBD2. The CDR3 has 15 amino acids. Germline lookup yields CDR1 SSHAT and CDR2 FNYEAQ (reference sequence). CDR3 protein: CASSYTSGSTETQYF. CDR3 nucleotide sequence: TGTGCTAGCAGCTACACTAGCGGGAGTACTGAGACCCAGTACTTC.

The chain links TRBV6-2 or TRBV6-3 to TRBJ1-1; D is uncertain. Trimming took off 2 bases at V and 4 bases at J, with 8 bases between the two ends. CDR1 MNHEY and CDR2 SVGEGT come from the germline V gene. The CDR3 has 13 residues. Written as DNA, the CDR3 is TGTGCCAGCAGTTACCGCGGCAGCACTGAAGCTTTCTTT. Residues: CASSYRGSTEAFF.

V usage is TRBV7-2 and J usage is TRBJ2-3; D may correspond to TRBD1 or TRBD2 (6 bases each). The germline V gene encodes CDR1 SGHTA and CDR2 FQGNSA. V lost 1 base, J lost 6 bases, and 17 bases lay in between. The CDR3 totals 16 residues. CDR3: CASSLDRGGQSDTQYF. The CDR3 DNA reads TGTGCCAGCAGCTTAGATAGGGGAGGACAGTCGGATACGCAGTATTTT.

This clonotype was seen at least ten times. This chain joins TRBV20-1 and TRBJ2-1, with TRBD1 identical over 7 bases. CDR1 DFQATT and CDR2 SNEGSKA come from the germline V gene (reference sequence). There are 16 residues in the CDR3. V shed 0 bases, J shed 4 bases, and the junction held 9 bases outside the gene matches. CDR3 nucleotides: TGCAGTGCTAGAGATTTCGGACAGGTACTTTACAATGAGCAGTTCTTC. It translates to CSARDFGQVLYNEQFF.

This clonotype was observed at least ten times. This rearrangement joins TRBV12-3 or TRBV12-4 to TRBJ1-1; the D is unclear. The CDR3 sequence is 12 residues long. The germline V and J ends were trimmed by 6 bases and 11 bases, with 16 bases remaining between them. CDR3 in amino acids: CASSSPRRRAFF. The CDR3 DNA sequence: TGTGCCAGCAGCTCCCCCAGGCGCCGGGCTTTCTTT.

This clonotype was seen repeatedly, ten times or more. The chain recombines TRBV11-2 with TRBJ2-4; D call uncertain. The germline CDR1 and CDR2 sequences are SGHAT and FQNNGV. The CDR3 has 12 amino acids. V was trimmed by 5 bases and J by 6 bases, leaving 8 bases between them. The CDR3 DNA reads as TGTGCCAGCAGCAAGGCTCTAAACATTCAGTACTTC. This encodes CASSKALNIQYF.

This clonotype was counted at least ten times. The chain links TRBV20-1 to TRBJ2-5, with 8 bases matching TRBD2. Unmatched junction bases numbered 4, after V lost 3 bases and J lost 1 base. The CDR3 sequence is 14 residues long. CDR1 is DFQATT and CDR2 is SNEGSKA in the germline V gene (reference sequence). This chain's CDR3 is CSASQRGFQETQYF. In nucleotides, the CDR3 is TGCAGTGCTAGTCAGCGGGGGTTCCAAGAGACCCAGTACTTC.

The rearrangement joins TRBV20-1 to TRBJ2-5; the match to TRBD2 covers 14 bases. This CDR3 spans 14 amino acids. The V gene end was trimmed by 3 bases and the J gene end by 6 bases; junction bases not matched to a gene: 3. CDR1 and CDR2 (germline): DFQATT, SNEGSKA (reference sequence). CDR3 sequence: CSARGTSGRKTQYF. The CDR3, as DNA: TGCAGTGCTAGGGGGACTAGCGGGAGAAAGACCCAGTACTTC.